The rows below give T cell receptor beta chains drawn from one sample of a study of tumor-infiltrating lymphocytes in primary liver carcinoma. Each CDR3 protein gets one entry after TCRdb re-called the multiplex PCR reads with MiXCR. The sample contains 250,000 to 350,000 distinct CDR3 sequences, around three fifths of which appear only once. The sequencing sample was made of peripheral blood. The receptors here all came from a woman aged 25 to 39 with primary liver carcinoma and hepatitis B virus infection. Each CDR3 is given with its conserved first and last residue. A D gene is named only where the DNA matches it firmly. Size tells how often a clone was seen (once, few, many) or the class of an expanded clone, and some rows leave it out.

V	J	length	D	size	CDR3	DNA
TRBV6-1	TRBJ2-1	16	.	.	CASRKPGPAGYNEQFF	TGTGCTAGCAGAAAACCGGGTCCAGCGGGCTACAATGAGCAGTTCTTC
TRBV6-2/TRBV6-3	TRBJ2-1	16	.	.	CASRIPDGRSYNEHFF	TGTGCCAGCAGAATCCCAGACGGCCGCTCCTACAATGAGCACTTCTTC
TRBV28	TRBJ2-1	13	TRBD2	.	CASSRTGRGTTIF	TGTGCCAGCAGCCGGACTGGGCGGGGGACCACAATCTTC
TRBV6-2/TRBV6-3	TRBJ2-2	15	.	many	CASRQDRTNTGELFF	TGTGCCAGCAGACAAGACAGGACGAACACCGGGGAGCTGTTTTTT
TRBV5-1	TRBJ2-7	15	TRBD2	.	CASSLGTSGRPEQYF	TGCGCCAGCAGCTTGGGGACTAGCGGGAGGCCCGAGCAGTACTTC
TRBV5-5	TRBJ1-6	15	.	few	CASSPEQINNSPLHF	TGTGCCAGCAGCCCGGAACAGATTAATAATTCACCCCTCCACTTT
TRBV5-8	TRBJ2-3	14	TRBD1	few	CASNDRGRTDTQYF	TGTGCCAGCAATGACAGGGGGCGCACAGATACGCAGTATTTT
TRBV6-5	TRBJ2-7	15	.	.	CASSYSIQGLYEQYF	TGTGCCAGCAGTTACTCGATACAGGGTCTGTACGAGCAGTACTTC
TRBV11-2	TRBJ2-7	13	TRBD1	.	CASSLGVETRQGF	TGTGCCAGCAGCTTAGGGGTGGAGACGAGACAGGGGTTC
TRBV7-9	TRBJ2-3	14	TRBD2	.	CASSLAGVTYTQYF	TGTGCCAGCAGCCTAGCGGGAGTCACATATACGCAGTATTTT
TRBV11-2	TRBJ2-1	14	.	many	CASSRRPDYNEQFF	TGTGCCAGCAGCCGTCGGCCAGATTACAATGAGCAGTTCTTC
TRBV6-1	TRBJ2-7	16	.	.	CASSASQAGPSYEQYF	TGTGCCAGCAGTGCTTCCCAGGCGGGGCCGTCCTACGAGCAGTACTTC
TRBV24-1	TRBJ2-3	15	.	.	CAISDLSRGPDTQYF	TGTGCCATCAGTGACCTTTCCAGGGGTCCAGATACGCAGTATTTT
TRBV11-2	TRBJ2-3	13	.	.	CASSLGHYETQYF	TGTGCCAGCAGCTTAGGACATTACGAAACGCAGTATTTT
TRBV12-3/TRBV12-4	TRBJ2-1	15	TRBD2	.	CASSITSGGPNEQFF	TGTGCCAGCAGCATAACTAGCGGAGGCCCCAATGAGCAGTTCTTC
TRBV6-6	TRBJ1-2	12	.	.	CASSPGAYGHTF	TGTGCCAGCAGCCCGGGGGCCTATGGCCACACCTTC
TRBV12-3/TRBV12-4	TRBJ1-4	15	TRBD1	.	CTSSRDRATNEKLFF	TGTACCAGCAGTCGTGACAGGGCAACTAATGAAAAACTGTTTTTT
TRBV7-2	TRBJ2-1	15	.	.	CASSLGTLVQNEQFF	TGTGCCAGCAGCTTAGGGACCCTAGTTCAGAATGAGCAGTTCTTC
TRBV7-9	TRBJ2-3	15	TRBD1	few	CASSARTGGADTQYF	TGTGCCAGCAGCGCCCGGACAGGGGGGGCAGATACGCAGTATTTT
TRBV7-9	TRBJ2-2	13	.	.	CASSLTTSGELFF	TGTGCCAGCAGCCTCACGACCTCCGGGGAGCTGTTTTTT
TRBV6-2/TRBV6-3	TRBJ2-1	16	.	many	CASSYMGVADGSPLFF	.
TRBV6-1	TRBJ2-3	16	.	few	CASSADGISGTDTQYF	TGTGCCAGCAGTGCAGACGGAATCTCCGGCACAGATACGCAGTATTTT
TRBV13	TRBJ1-5	15	.	.	CASSLWESEGQPQHF	TGTGCCAGCAGCTTATGGGAGTCGGAGGGGCAGCCCCAGCATTTT
TRBV6-5	TRBJ1-5	14	.	few	CASRDRSSNQPQHF	TGTGCCAGCAGAGACAGGTCTAGCAATCAGCCCCAGCATTTT
TRBV5-6	TRBJ2-1	15	.	.	CASSLVLGQDNEQFF	TGTGCCAGCAGCTTGGTTCTGGGTCAGGACAATGAGCAGTTCTTC
TRBV6-5	TRBJ2-7	16	.	.	CASSLGQVKVVDEQYF	TGTGCCAGTAGTCTCGGGCAGGTTAAGGTCGTGGACGAGCAGTACTTC
TRBV2	TRBJ1-6	13	.	once	CASTGTENSPLHF	TGTGCCAGTACCGGGACGGAGAATTCACCCCTCCACTTT
TRBV10-3	TRBJ2-7	15	.	.	CAISESGTATYEQYF	TGTGCCATCAGTGAATCCGGGACGGCTACCTACGAGCAGTACTTC
TRBV6-6	TRBJ2-3	17	TRBD2	.	CASSQLATRPSADTQYF	TGTGCCAGCAGTCAACTAGCGACTCGCCCTAGCGCAGATACGCAGTATTTT
TRBV11-1	TRBJ2-5	14	TRBD1	.	CASSNRQGMETQYF	TGTGCCAGCAGTAATCGACAGGGTATGGAGACCCAGTACTTC
TRBV6-6	TRBJ2-4	15	.	.	CASSPGHGLKNIQYF	TGTGCCAGCAGTCCGGGACACGGGCTCAAAAACATTCAGTACTTC
TRBV6-2/TRBV6-3	TRBJ1-5	13	.	few	CASRGVSNQPQHF	TGTGCCAGCAGGGGGGTTAGCAATCAGCCCCAGCATTTT
TRBV7-9	TRBJ2-1	15	.	.	CASSRGSNSYNEQFF	TGTGCCAGCAGCAGGGGGTCGAACTCCTACAATGAGCAGTTCTTC
TRBV10-3	TRBJ1-1	11	.	.	CAIGRDTEAFF	TGTGCCATCGGGAGAGACACTGAAGCTTTCTTT
TRBV6-5	TRBJ1-4	14	TRBD1	many	CASSYGTEDEKLFF	TGTGCCAGCAGTTACGGGACAGAGGATGAAAAACTGTTTTTT
TRBV11-2	TRBJ2-1	13	.	.	CASSIDWFNEQLF	TGTGCCAGTAGCATTGACTGGTTCAATGAGCAGTTATTC
TRBV7-9	TRBJ1-4	14	.	.	CASRGWAPEEKLFF	TGTGCCAGCAGAGGTTGGGCACCAGAGGAAAAACTGTTTTTT
TRBV28	TRBJ1-1	15	TRBD1	.	CASSSRAGGGGEAFF	TGTGCCAGCAGTTCTCGGGCAGGGGGCGGAGGTGAAGCTTTCTTT
TRBV6-9	TRBJ2-2	15	.	.	CASFVGSKNIGELFF	TGTGCCAGCTTCGTCGGCTCCAAGAACATCGGGGAGCTGTTTTTT
TRBV12-3/TRBV12-4	TRBJ2-2	13	.	.	CAGSLLLAGELFF	TGTGCCGGCAGTTTACTTTTGGCCGGGGAGCTGTTTTTT
TRBV29-1	TRBJ1-4	13	TRBD1	once	CSVMTGVEEKLFF	TGCAGCGTGATGACAGGGGTGGAGGAAAAACTGTTTTTT
TRBV4-1	TRBJ2-7	15	TRBD1	.	CASSQDSDRGSEQYF	TGCGCCAGCAGCCAAGATTCGGACAGGGGGAGCGAGCAGTACTTC
TRBV7-8	TRBJ2-1	17	.	.	CASSSSSNGTYYNEQFF	TGTGCCAGCAGCTCCAGCTCTAACGGGACTTACTACAATGAGCAGTTCTTC
TRBV6-2/TRBV6-3	TRBJ1-5	15	TRBD1	.	CASGWDRRLNQPQHF	TGTGCCAGCGGCTGGGACAGGCGACTCAATCAGCCCCAGCACTTT
TRBV11-1	TRBJ2-5	15	.	many	CASSSPGNLHETQYF	TGTGCCAGCAGCTCTCCCGGGAATCTCCACGAGACCCAGTACTTC
TRBV11-3	TRBJ1-1	14	TRBD1	.	CISSFNSGGTEAFF	TGTATCAGCAGCTTCAACTCAGGGGGCACTGAAGCTTTCTTT
TRBV12-3/TRBV12-4	TRBJ1-4	16	TRBD1	.	CASSYRRQGPNEKLFF	TGTGCCAGCAGCTACCGGCGACAGGGGCCTAATGAAAAACTGTTTTTT
TRBV21-1	TRBJ2-7	15	.	.	CASSAYSGRVHEQYF	TGTGCCAGCAGCGCATATAGCGGGAGGGTCCACGAGCAGTACTTC
TRBV11-1	TRBJ2-1	13	.	.	CASQASTYNEQFF	TGTGCCAGCCAAGCTAGTACGTACAATGAGCAGTTCTTC
TRBV6-1	TRBJ2-7	13	.	.	CASSRGHSYEQYF	TGTGCCAGCAGCCGGGGACACTCCTACGAGCAGTACTTC
TRBV29-1	TRBJ1-4	12	.	.	CSGGVGLEKLFF	TGCAGCGGCGGCGTTGGTCTTGAAAAACTGTTTTTT
TRBV28	TRBJ2-1	15	TRBD1	.	CASSFPGQRYNEQFF	TGTGCCAGCAGTTTCCCGGGACAGCGATACAATGAGCAGTTCTTC
TRBV11-2	TRBJ2-1	18	TRBD2	.	CAGSLRGSGRAVDNEQFF	TGTGCAGGCAGCTTAAGGGGTAGCGGGAGGGCCGTGGACAATGAGCAGTTCTTC
TRBV24-1	TRBJ2-7	14	.	.	CATSDSGTRYEQYF	TGTGCCACCAGTGATTCCGGGACTCGCTACGAGCAGTACTTC
TRBV4-3	TRBJ2-5	13	TRBD2	many	CASSQTGGETQYF	TGCGCCAGCAGCCAGACGGGGGGGGAGACCCAGTACTTC
TRBV11-2	TRBJ2-7	19	TRBD2	.	CASNSHNLREGGTSYEQYF	TGTGCCAGCAACTCTCACAATCTGCGGGAGGGAGGAACTTCCTACGAGCAGTACTTC
TRBV21-1	TRBJ2-7	17	.	.	CASSKLAGAKRAYEQYF	TGTGCCAGCAGCAAACTAGCGGGAGCTAAAAGGGCCTACGAGCAGTACTTC
TRBV29-1	TRBJ2-7	10	.	many	CSVKGGRQYF	TGCAGCGTTAAGGGGGGCAGGCAGTACTTC